The present entry profiles one T cell receptor beta chain with its context. This sample stems from a study of monozygotic twins with inflammatory bowel disease. Germline assignment: CDR1 MNHEY and CDR2 SVGAGI. The CDR3 consists of 15 residues. Each UMI harboured a 6-nucleotide sample barcode and was appended via template switching. No DNA is given; TCRdb re-called the 5' RACE reads and lists each CDR3 protein once. The sample's table shows 120,000 to 150,000 distinct CDR3 sequences. This sequence joins TRBV6-5 and TRBJ1-4. The sample taken for sequencing was blood. The sequence was obtained from a human donor with ulcerative colitis or Crohn's disease, or a healthy co-twin of an affected twin (not recorded which). The CDR3 reads CASSYGRSYNEKLFF.